This T cell receptor (beta chain) was obtained from a study of blood T cell repertoires in COVID-19. Study-wide context: From the United States, Italy and Spain came samples of acute and convalescent COVID-19. Sample material is recorded as cDNA or gDNA derived from T cells, B-cell-depleted T cells, or PBMCs.

Authors' analysis steps: Reference gene primer amplification in the assay estimated nucleated cell counts. Only in-frame clones appear in the TCRdb table, and some are missing; sequencing was by immunoSEQ multiplex PCR. That table gives V, J and clone size, and the DNA gave D and trimming. The sample records some 98,000 clones, around four fifths being singletons. Per the germline V gene, CDR1 is SGDLS and CDR2 is YYNGEE. CDR3 length equals 19 residues. With 3 bases clipped from V and 3 bases from J, the junction kept 16 bases outside the gene matches. The chain is built from TRBV9 and TRBJ1-5; 9 bases are shared with TRBD1. The sequencing input was peripheral blood. The sequence came from an older man with acute or convalescent COVID-19. CDR3 DNA sequence: TGTGCCAGCAGCGGCCACCCGGGACAGGGTATAAAGGACAATCAGCCCCAGCATTTT. As protein: CASSGHPGQGIKDNQPQHF. The full variable domain, rest sourced from reference TRBV9 and TRBJ1-5, is DSGVTQTPKHLITATGQRVTLRCSPRSGDLSVYWYQQSLDQGLQFLIQYYNGEERAKGNILERFSAQQFPDLHSELNLSSLELGDSALYFCASSGHPGQGIKDNQPQHFGDGTRLSIL.